Listed below are T cell receptor beta chains from one sample, sequenced in a study of blood T cell repertoires in COVID-19. Data came from immunoSEQ multiplex PCR; TCRdb stores just in-frame clones and leaves some out. Of roughly 52,000 clones in the sample, 75% to 85% were seen once. The sequenced sample was peripheral blood. These receptors came from a human donor in a cohort sampled during active COVID-19. Both conserved end residues are part of each CDR3. The D gene is left open where the match is weak. The listing skips clone size in some rows; elsewhere it reads once, few, many or a size class.

TRBJ2-2 | TRBV6-2/TRBV6-3 | TRBD1 | - | 14 | TGTGCCAGCAGTACGACAGGGCGCACCGGGGAGCTGTTTTTT | CASSTTGRTGELFF
TRBJ2-5 | TRBV29-1 | - | once | 14 | TGCAGCGTAGAACAGGGTGGGGTGGGAGAGACCCAGTACTTC | CSVEQGGVGETQYF
TRBJ2-5 | TRBV5-8 | - | - | 15 | TGTGCCAGCAGCTTGTTCCGCACGGGGGAAGAGACCCAGTACTTC | CASSLFRTGEETQYF
TRBJ2-3 | TRBV19 | TRBD2 | - | 16 | TGTGCCAGTAGTATTAGAGGGACTAGCGGCACAGATACGCAGTATTTT | CASSIRGTSGTDTQYF
TRBJ1-5 | TRBV6-6 | TRBD1 | - | 13 | TGTGCCAGCAGTTCACAGGGGGCTCAGCCCCAGCATTTT | CASSSQGAQPQHF
TRBJ2-7 | TRBV5-5 | TRBD1 | - | 14 | TGTGCCAGCAGCTCGGGACAGAGCCTATACGAGCAGTACTTC | CASSSGQSLYEQYF
TRBJ1-4 | TRBV19 | TRBD1 | - | 13 | TGTGCCAGTAGTGTGACAGGGATTGAAAAACTGTTTTTT | CASSVTGIEKLFF
TRBJ2-7 | TRBV10-3 | - | - | 15 | TGTGCCATCAGTGAGTCTGGAGGGGGCCCCTACGAGCAGTACTTC | CAISESGGGPYEQYF
TRBJ2-7 | TRBV29-1 | TRBD1 | - | 11 | TGCAGCGTGGGGACAGCGAGGGAGCAGTACTTC | CSVGTAREQYF
TRBJ2-7 | TRBV14 | - | - | 16 | TGTGCCAGCAGCCCGATCGGGACTCAAGGCATCTACGAGCAGTACTTC | CASSPIGTQGIYEQYF
TRBJ2-3 | TRBV7-8 | - | once | 14 | TGTGCCAGCAGCGCGACATCACGAACAGATACGCAGTATTTT | CASSATSRTDTQYF
TRBJ2-3 | TRBV7-7 | TRBD1 | - | 15 | TGTGCTAGCAGCAACGGACAGGGGGCAACAGATACGCAGTATTTT | CASSNGQGATDTQYF
TRBJ2-7 | TRBV5-6 | TRBD2 | - | 17 | TGTGCCAGCAGCTTGGGGGGACTAGCGGGAGGGCGAGACGAGCAGTACTTC | CASSLGGLAGGRDEQYF
TRBJ2-5 | TRBV19 | - | - | 14 | TGTGCCAGTAGGCAACAGGGGGAGGGAGAGACCCAGTACTTC | CASRQQGEGETQYF
TRBJ1-4 | TRBV5-4 | - | - | 15 | TGTGCCAGCAGCCGGGGGGGATTGGGGAATGAAAAACTGTTTTTT | CASSRGGLGNEKLFF
TRBJ1-2 | TRBV27 | - | - | 15 | TGTGCCAGCAGACTTCGTCCAGGATCTTTAGATGGCTACACCTTC | CASRLRPGSLDGYTF
TRBJ2-3 | TRBV30 | TRBD2 | - | 18 | TGTGCCTGGAGGAGGACTAGCGGGAGAGTCTCCGGGGGGGATACGCAGTATTTT | CAWRRTSGRVSGGDTQYF
TRBJ2-1 | TRBV7-2 | TRBD2 | - | 15 | TGTGCCAGCGGGGGACTAGCGGGAGGGCCTAATGAGCAGTTCTTC | CASGGLAGGPNEQFF
TRBJ1-2 | TRBV7-2 | TRBD1 | few | 16 | TGTGCCAGCAGCCCGGGACAGGGGTTCCCTAACTATGGCTACACCTTC | CASSPGQGFPNYGYTF
TRBJ2-7 | TRBV18 | - | - | 15 | TGTGCCAGCTCACCACCGAGTGTAGGAGGCTCCGAGCAGTACTTC | CASSPPSVGGSEQYF
TRBJ2-1 | TRBV5-6 | - | - | 18 | TGTGCCAGCAGCTTGTCAAAGTTTGGTGACAGCACCTACAATGAGCAGTTCTTC | CASSLSKFGDSTYNEQFF
TRBJ1-5 | TRBV5-4 | TRBD1 | - | 17 | TGTGCCAGCAGCGTACAGGGGGCGACGGGGAGCAATCAGCCCCAGCATTTT | CASSVQGATGSNQPQHF
TRBJ2-1 | TRBV7-9 | - | - | 19 | TGTGCCAGCAGCCACCATACAGGGGCCGGAGGGGAACTTAACAATGAGCAGTTCTTC | CASSHHTGAGGELNNEQFF